These 8 T cell receptor beta chains were all obtained from the same sample, sequenced in a study of early T cells in non-severe SARS-CoV-2 infection. TCRdb ran MiXCR on the 5' RACE reads and lists one entry per CDR3 protein. The sample consists of tens of thousands of distinct CDR3 sequences, approximately 13% of them appearing once. Sequencing was done on a sample of whole blood. The receptors derive from an adult who was a healthcare worker with PCR-confirmed SARS-CoV-2 infection or an uninfected control (not recorded which).

This clonotype was recorded many times. In DNA form, the CDR3 reads TGTGCCAGCAGTTTAGCCGGGACAGGGGTTGGGGAGGGGAATCAGCCCCAGCATTTT. It encodes CASSLAGTGVGEGNQPQHF. The chain links TRBV12-3 or TRBV12-4 to TRBJ1-5; 10 bases agree with TRBD1. The CDR3 sequence is 19 residues long. J was trimmed by 4 bases and V by 0 bases; bases with no gene match: 12.

This clonotype has at least ten counts. This chain links TRBV29-1 with TRBJ2-5; the D gene is possibly TRBD2 (6 bases). This CDR3 region has 15 residues. Deletions cut 6 bases from V and 2 bases from J, with 19 bases between. The germline V gene has CDR1 SQVTM and CDR2 ANQGSEA. CDR3 bases: TGCAGCGTAGCCGGGACTCCCTCCCCTCAAGAGACCCAGTACTTC. Encoded protein: CSVAGTPSPQETQYF.

Notes on this clonotype: A single base separates this from a much larger clone, so it may be a read error. The V gene is TRBV6-4, the J gene TRBJ2-1; the match to TRBD2 covers 11 bases. Germline V gene lookup returns CDR1 MRHNA and CDR2 SNTAGT. CDR3 length: 14 amino acids. V lost 4 bases to trimming and J lost 9 bases; unmatched junction nucleotides: 5. This chain's CDR3 is CASSALAGGVEQFF. In nucleotides, the CDR3 is TGTGCCAGCAGTGCTTTAGCGGGAGGGGTTGAGCAGTTCTTC.

This clonotype was detected many times. The chain joins TRBV20-1 to TRBJ2-1; the match to TRBD1 covers 7 bases. The CDR3 is 15 residues long. V was clipped by 2 bases and J by 3 bases; unmatched bases: 7. Per the germline V gene, CDR1 is DFQATT and CDR2 is SNEGSKA (reference sequence). The CDR3 DNA reads as TGCAGTGCTAGAAACCCGGGACAGATCTACAATGAGCAGTTCTTC. It codes for CSARNPGQIYNEQFF.

This clonotype was recorded at least ten times. V and J are TRBV7-9 and TRBJ2-1; D possibly matches TRBD1 or TRBD2 (5 bases each). Trimming stripped 8 bases from V and 6 bases from J, with 11 bases between. CDR1 is SEHNR, CDR2 FQNEAQ, per germline (reference sequence). The CDR3 consists of 12 residues. The CDR3 region is CASVGAGNEQFF. The CDR3 region has the DNA TGTGCCAGCGTCGGGGCTGGCAATGAGCAGTTCTTC.

This clonotype was detected only a few times. The chain recombines TRBV12-3 or TRBV12-4 with TRBJ1-1, with D maybe TRBD1 (5 bases). With 6 bases removed from V and 10 bases from J, the gap between germline ends came to 12 bases. The CDR3 totals 11 residues. The chain's CDR3 is CASRRRGAAFF. The CDR3 nucleotides read TGTGCCAGCAGAAGACGAGGGGCAGCTTTCTTT.

This clonotype was recorded at least ten times. This sequence joins TRBV27 and TRBJ1-2; no clear D gene. Germline V gene data show CDR1 as MNHEY and CDR2 as SMNVEV (reference sequence). Deletions cut 7 bases from V and 0 bases from J, with 9 bases between. The CDR3 sequence is 13 residues long. The CDR3 is CASKVNANYGYTF. CDR3 nucleotide sequence: TGTGCCAGCAAAGTTAACGCTAACTATGGCTACACCTTC.

This clonotype was detected many times. The V call is TRBV20-1, the J call TRBJ1-2; D unclear. The germline V gene encodes CDR1 DFQATT and CDR2 SNEGSKA (reference sequence). The CDR3 loop spans 11 amino acids. V gave up 0 bases and J gave up 2 bases, with 1 base separating them. CDR3 amino acids: CSARENYGYTF. CDR3 DNA sequence: TGCAGTGCTAGAGAGAACTATGGCTACACCTTC.